These 16 T cell receptor beta chains came from one sample sequenced in a study of blood T cell repertoires in COVID-19. TCRdb keeps only in-frame clones here, not all; method: immunoSEQ multiplex PCR. The sample carries about 99,000 clones, about 83% recorded once. Sequenced: peripheral blood. The receptor set was obtained from a man aged 65 to 85 with active or convalescent COVID-19.

A single count supports this clone. The J gene is TRBJ1-5, the V gene TRBV28; D remains unclear. CDR3 length equals 16 residues. Deletions cut 4 bases from V and 5 bases from J, with 18 bases between. From germline, CDR1 is MDHEN and CDR2 SYDVKM. CDR3 protein: CASSSTGSRSHQPQHF. The CDR3 DNA sequence: TGTGCCAGCAGTTCAACCGGGTCCCGGAGCCATCAGCCCCAGCATTTT.

The table lists this clone with a count of one. The chain recombines TRBV18 with TRBJ1-4; a weak D match, TRBD1 (5 bases). The germline gives CDR1 KGHSH, CDR2 LQKENI. The CDR3 contains 14 residues. V was clipped by 2 bases and J by 10 bases, with 14 bases between them. CDR3 coding DNA: TGTGCCAGCTCACCAGATGGGGGGAACGGAAAACTGTTTTTT. This sequence encodes CASSPDGGNGKLFF.

This chain connects TRBV6-5 to TRBJ2-5; 12 nucleotides line up with TRBD1. J lost 4 bases, V lost 2 bases, and 5 bases had no gene match. This CDR3 has 16 residues. Germline V lookup: CDR1 MNHEY, CDR2 SVGAGI. CDR3 coding DNA: TGTGCCAGCAGTTACCGGGACAGGGGGCGCCGAGAGACCCAGTACTTC. Amino acid sequence: CASSYRDRGRRETQYF.

The V gene is TRBV6-6, the J gene TRBJ2-5; unclear D gene. V was cut by 0 bases and J by 0 bases, with 5 bases left in between. CDR3 length: 14 amino acids. Germline CDR1 MNHNY, CDR2 SVGAGI (reference sequence). CDR3 protein: CASSYSDNQETQYF. CDR3 nucleotide sequence: TGTGCCAGCAGTTACTCAGACAACCAAGAGACCCAGTACTTC.

The rearrangement joins TRBV18 to TRBJ2-3, with 8 bases fitting TRBD2. The CDR3 has 15 residues. The junction had 3 bases not matched to a gene; V was cut back by 4 bases and J by 0 bases. CDR1 and CDR2 (germline): KGHSH, LQKENI. The CDR3 loop reads CASSRTGGSTDTQYF. The DNA for the CDR3 is TGTGCCAGCTCACGGACGGGGGGGAGCACAGATACGCAGTATTTT.

This clone was detected only once. In DNA form, the CDR3 reads TGTGCCAGCAGCTTGGTCCTACGCCAAGAGACCCAGTACTTC. Its translation is CASSLVLRQETQYF. J is TRBJ2-5 and V is TRBV5-6; D is ambiguous. This CDR3 is built from 14 residues. V gave up 0 bases and J gave up 1 base, with 7 bases separating them. Germline loops: CDR1 SGHDT, CDR2 YYEEEE.

The genes are TRBV11-2 and TRBJ2-5, with a weak D call TRBD2 (7 bases). The CDR3 length is 15 residues. The germline V gene has CDR1 SGHAT and CDR2 FQNNGV. V lost 2 bases to trimming and J lost 9 bases, with 19 bases between them. In nucleotides, the CDR3 is TGTGCCAGCAGCTTACCCGGGCGGGGGCCTTTGGCCCAGTACTTC. Translating gives CASSLPGRGPLAQYF.

A single count supports this clone. The chain joins TRBV28 to TRBJ1-2; 9 bases are a match to TRBD1. V trimming: 2 bases; J trimming: 8 bases; junction bases outside the gene matches: 6. CDR1 and CDR2 (germline): MDHEN, SYDVKM. The CDR3 consists of 14 residues. CDR3 sequence reads: CASSLLTGGDGYTF. The CDR3 coding sequence is TGTGCCAGCAGTTTACTTACAGGGGGCGACGGCTACACCTTC.

The V call is TRBV5-6, the J call TRBJ1-5; D gene ambiguous. The germline CDR1 and CDR2 sequences are SGHDT and YYEEEE. V was clipped by 1 base and J by 3 bases, with 14 bases between them. The CDR3 loop spans 16 amino acids. CDR3: CASSLYGEPLNQPQHF. CDR3 in DNA: TGTGCCAGCAGCTTGTACGGAGAACCTCTCAATCAGCCCCAGCATTTT. Combining the CDR3 with reference TRBV5-6 and TRBJ1-5 gives the whole variable domain DAGVTQSPTHLIKTRGQQVTLRCSPKSGHDTVSWYQQALGQGPQFIFQYYEEEERQRGNFPDRFSGHQFPNYSSELNVNALLLGDSALYLCASSLYGEPLNQPQHFGDGTRLSIL.

The J gene is TRBJ2-3, the V gene TRBV7-9; D possibly corresponds to TRBD1 (5 bases). Germline lookup yields CDR1 SEHNR and CDR2 FQNEAQ (reference sequence). Trimming shortened V by 5 bases and J by 10 bases, and 13 bases separated the two germline ends. The length of the CDR3 is 12 residues. CDR3 sequence (DNA): TGTGCCAGCAGCCACGACAGAGGTGCGCAGTATTTT. Protein: CASSHDRGAQYF.

The CDR3 coding sequence is TGTGCCAGCTCACTCGACAGGGGGAAAAAAGAGACCCAGTACTTC. Protein: CASSLDRGKKETQYF. The genes are TRBV18 and TRBJ2-5; TRBD1 aligns across 9 bases. V was pared by 4 bases and J by 3 bases, with 6 bases of the junction left unmatched. CDR3 length: 15 residues. From germline, CDR1 is KGHSH and CDR2 LQKENI.

The J gene is TRBJ2-2, the V gene TRBV3-1 (or the pseudogene TRBV3-2), with 10 bases aligning to TRBD1. Germline V gene sequence: CDR1 LGHDT, CDR2 YNNKEL (reference sequence). This CDR3 contains 16 residues. V gave up 1 base and J gave up 5 bases; unmatched junction bases: 4. The CDR3 reads CASSQGWGQGTGELFF. CDR3 nucleotides: TGTGCCAGCAGCCAAGGTTGGGGACAGGGGACCGGGGAGCTGTTTTTT.

The chain combines TRBV3-1 (or the pseudogene TRBV3-2) with TRBJ1-3; TRBD1 aligns across 8 bases. The CDR3 is made up of 17 amino acids. CDR1 and CDR2 (germline): LGHDT, YNNKEL (reference sequence). The junction had 7 bases not matched to a gene; V was cut back by 3 bases and J by 0 bases. The CDR3 is CASSQLETGGSGNTIYF. The CDR3 nucleotides are TGTGCCAGCAGCCAGCTAGAAACAGGGGGCTCTGGAAACACCATATATTTT.

The V gene is TRBV28, the J gene TRBJ2-1; 10 bases align to TRBD1. In germline, CDR1 is MDHEN, CDR2 SYDVKM. This CDR3 is built from 16 residues. The ends lost 5 bases at V and 4 bases at J; junction bases unmatched: 8. The chain's CDR3 is CASSAEGTGVYNEQFF. CDR3 coding DNA: TGTGCCAGCAGTGCCGAAGGGACAGGGGTATACAATGAGCAGTTCTTC.

Written as DNA, the CDR3 is TGTGCCAGCAGCTTGGACAGTACCTATGGCTACACCTTC. Residues: CASSLDSTYGYTF. The J gene is TRBJ1-2, the V gene TRBV7-2; possible D gene TRBD1, 6 bases. The CDR3 consists of 13 residues. Germline CDR1 reads SGHTA; CDR2 reads FQGNSA. The V and J ends lost 3 bases and 4 bases respectively, with 9 bases between them.

This chain connects TRBV5-1 to TRBJ1-3; no clear D gene. Germline values: CDR1 SGHRS, CDR2 YFSETQ. With 1 base removed from V and 0 bases from J, the gap between germline ends came to 11 bases. CDR3 length equals 16 residues. The DNA of the CDR3 is TGCGCCAGCAGCTTGTACAGCTCAGACTCTGGAAACACCATATATTTT. Translation: CASSLYSSDSGNTIYF.